One sample yielded the 19 T cell receptor beta chains listed below, sequenced in a study of shared clonotypes between healthy human individuals. Only in-frame clones appear in the TCRdb table, and some are missing; sequencing was by immunoSEQ multiplex PCR. The sample has 2 million to 2.5 million clones, 95% seen once. The specimen was naive CD4+ T cells sorted from blood. Subset here: CD45RA+ positively selected. These receptors came from a man aged 18 to 30 in good health.

The gene calls are TRBV5-4 and TRBJ1-1; D not certain. Trimming shortened V by 5 bases and J by 3 bases, and 17 bases separated the two germline ends. Germline loops: CDR1 SGHNT, CDR2 YYREEE (reference sequence). The CDR3 totals 15 residues. The CDR3 DNA follows: TGTGCCAGCAGAATGAAAGGCGCGGGGTACACTGAAGCTTTCTTT. Amino acid sequence: CASRMKGAGYTEAFF.

The chain has TRBV30 and TRBJ1-5, with 8 bases fitting TRBD1. Trimming removed 5 bases from V and 6 bases from J; junction bases left unmatched: 6. Germline-derived CDR1 and CDR2 are GTSNPN and SVGIG (reference sequence). The CDR3 totals 13 residues. CDR3 residues: CAWDGQGGQPQHF. CDR3 coding DNA: TGTGCCTGGGATGGACAGGGAGGTCAGCCCCAGCATTTT.

This clone appeared once. This sequence joins TRBV30 and TRBJ1-5; D is ambiguous. The V gene's germline CDR1 is GTSNPN and CDR2 SVGIG (reference sequence). This CDR3 comprises 14 residues. The V and J ends lost 7 bases and 0 bases respectively, with 13 bases between them. Written as DNA, the CDR3 is TGTGCCTTTAACTTGGACGGTAGCAATCAGCCCCAGCATTTT. It yields the protein CAFNLDGSNQPQHF.

A word on this clone: The same CDR3 arises from other DNA sequences in this sample as well. The chain uses TRBV18 and TRBJ2-5; possible D gene TRBD1, 6 bases. Trimming pared 0 bases from V and 4 bases from J, leaving 6 bases between. CDR1 is KGHSH, CDR2 LQKENI, per germline. The CDR3 is 13 amino acids. The CDR3: CASSPPGGETQYF. CDR3 DNA: TGTGCCAGCTCACCACCAGGGGGAGAGACCCAGTACTTC.

The chain has TRBV4-1 and TRBJ1-1; TRBD1 aligns across 8 bases. CDR1 and CDR2 from the germline V gene are MGHRA and YSYEKL. The trim removed 4 bases at V and 1 base at J, leaving 5 bases unmatched. The CDR3 runs to 15 residues. CDR3 sequence: CASSRPDRENTEAFF. The DNA for the CDR3 is TGCGCCAGCAGCCGACCGGACAGGGAGAACACTGAAGCTTTCTTT.

This chain joins TRBV11-2 and TRBJ1-4, with unresolved D. The germline V gene has CDR1 SGHAT and CDR2 FQNNGV. The CDR3 is 15 residues long. V was pared by 5 bases and J by 2 bases, with 12 bases between. The CDR3 DNA follows: TGTGCCAGCAGCCCGGGATGGGCGACTAATGAAAAACTGTTTTTT. Amino acids: CASSPGWATNEKLFF.

The CDR3 DNA is TGTGCCAGCAGTTCGGGGCCCGCCACCTACCCTAATCAGCCCCAGCATTTT. This encodes CASSSGPATYPNQPQHF. The chain links TRBV27 to TRBJ1-5; tentative D call: TRBD1 (5 bases). V dropped 4 bases and J dropped 4 bases, with 20 bases sitting between them. The V gene's germline CDR1 is MNHEY and CDR2 SMNVEV (reference sequence). The CDR3 extends over 17 amino acids.

This clone was counted a single time. V is TRBV12-5 and J is TRBJ2-2; D gene uncertain. Between the trimmed V and J ends, which lost 7 bases and 5 bases, there was a span of 11 bases. The CDR3 runs to 13 residues. Germline CDR1 reads LGHNT; CDR2 reads FRNRAP. This CDR3 reads CASDMGGTGELFF. The CDR3 bases are TGTGCTAGTGACATGGGTGGGACCGGGGAGCTGTTTTTT.

The chain joins TRBV5-8 to TRBJ1-4, with 10 bases lining up with TRBD1. V was pared by 0 bases and J by 6 bases, with 5 bases of the junction left unmatched. This CDR3 is built from 16 residues. In germline, CDR1 is SGHTS, CDR2 YDEGEE. The CDR3 sequence is CASSLGSGTGDEKLFF. CDR3 bases: TGTGCCAGCAGCTTGGGATCCGGGACAGGGGATGAAAAACTGTTTTTT.

The chain combines TRBV18 with TRBJ1-2; 8 nucleotides align to TRBD1. Germline CDR1 is KGHSH and CDR2 is LQKENI. V shed 2 bases, J shed 4 bases, and the junction held 9 bases outside the gene matches. This CDR3 has 16 residues. The CDR3 sequence is CASSPIQFRGLYGYTF. CDR3 in DNA: TGTGCCAGCTCACCAATCCAGTTCAGGGGGCTCTATGGCTACACCTTC.

The chain uses TRBV2 and TRBJ1-5; tentatively, D is TRBD1 (6 bases). Germline CDR1 reads SNHLY; CDR2 reads FYNNEI. There are 13 residues in the CDR3. With 6 bases removed from V and 7 bases from J, the gap between germline ends came to 13 bases. CDR3 nucleotides: TGTGCCAGCAGGCCAGGGGAGCAACAGCCCCAGCATTTT. Its translation: CASRPGEQQPQHF.

The CDR3 loop reads CASSSRIGELFF. CDR3 in DNA: TGTGCCAGCAGCTCTCGGATCGGGGAGCTGTTTTTT. V is TRBV6-6 and J is TRBJ2-2, with D unresolved. Germline V lookup: CDR1 MNHNY, CDR2 SVGAGI (reference sequence). This CDR3 is built from 12 residues. With 6 bases removed from V and 7 bases from J, the gap between germline ends came to 9 bases.

The V call is TRBV11-3, the J call TRBJ1-1, with a possible D match to TRBD1 (6 bases). Germline-derived CDR1 and CDR2 are SGHNT and YENEEA. The length of the CDR3 is 14 residues. The V and J ends lost 4 bases and 4 bases respectively, with 13 bases between them. The CDR3: CASSYRVQGTEAFF. CDR3 in DNA: TGTGCCAGCAGCTACAGGGTACAGGGCACTGAAGCTTTCTTT.

The V gene is TRBV2, the J gene TRBJ1-5, with D unclear. The CDR3 covers 14 residues. Trimming took 3 bases from V and 2 from J, leaving 8 bases between them. The germline gives CDR1 SNHLY, CDR2 FYNNEI. CDR3 loop: CASSDVAGNQPQHF. The CDR3 DNA follows: TGTGCCAGCAGTGATGTGGCAGGCAATCAGCCCCAGCATTTT.

This chain uses TRBV4-3 with TRBJ2-2; D is possibly TRBD2 (6 bases). The length of the CDR3 is 15 residues. The V end lost 2 bases, the J end lost 7 bases, and 14 bases lay between the germline ends. Germline V CDR1 and CDR2: LGHNA, YSLEER. The CDR3 loop reads CASSQLRQEGGELFF. CDR3 nucleotide sequence: TGCGCCAGCAGCCAACTCCGGCAGGAGGGCGGGGAGCTGTTTTTT.

Note on this clone: The sample carries other DNA sequences with the same CDR3. V is TRBV7-9 and J is TRBJ1-5, with 7 bases lining up with TRBD1. CDR1 is SEHNR and CDR2 is FQNEAQ in the germline V gene (reference sequence). CDR3 length: 15 amino acids. The ends lost 1 base at V and 2 bases at J; junction bases unmatched: 2. The CDR3 DNA reads TGTGCCAGCAGCTTAGGGGACAGTGGCAATCAGCCCCAGCATTTT. This gives the protein CASSLGDSGNQPQHF.

The table lists this clone with a few counts. The gene calls are TRBV6-5 and TRBJ1-2; no reliable D call. Germline V gene data show CDR1 as MNHEY and CDR2 as SVGAGI. CDR3 length: 14 residues. Trimming left V 6 bases short and J 8 bases short, with 19 bases between. CDR3 sequence (DNA): TGTGCCAGCAGCAACGGAGGGATTTATGGAGGCTACACCTTC. Translated, it gives CASSNGGIYGGYTF.

Turning to this clone: Distinct nucleotide sequences in the sample also encode this CDR3. The chain has TRBV6-1 and TRBJ2-7; D might be TRBD2 (6 bases). Trimming took off 6 bases at V and 0 bases at J, with 9 bases between the two ends. Germline CDR1 and CDR2: MNHNS and SASEGT. The CDR3 consists of 13 residues. CDR3 protein: CASRGGNSYEQYF. The CDR3 bases are TGTGCCAGCAGGGGCGGGAACTCCTACGAGCAGTACTTC.

This sequence joins TRBV4-2 and TRBJ1-6; no definite D call. The CDR3 totals 17 residues. V was shortened by 4 bases and J by 6 bases, with 19 bases between the two germline ends. CDR1 and CDR2 from the germline V gene are LGHNA and YNFKEQ. The CDR3 protein is CASSPGNSGVGNSPLHF. CDR3 coding DNA: TGTGCCAGCAGCCCAGGAAACAGTGGGGTTGGTAATTCACCCCTCCACTTT.